This entry lists 10 T cell receptor beta chains sequenced from one sample in a study of a mutant IDH1 vaccine in newly diagnosed glioma. TCRdb keeps only in-frame clones here, not all; method: immunoSEQ multiplex PCR. This sample has roughly 38,000 clones, with more than 80% found just once. These TCRs are of unknown antigen specificity. The time point denotes: week 35, safety follow-up. Topical imiquimod accompanied each vaccine dose, which consisted of 300 ug of mutant IDH1 20-mer peptide. The sequences come from PBMCs, collected from a glioma patient whose treatment included an IDH1 peptide vaccine. These receptors came from a man in his forties with glioma.

The chain is built from TRBV7-9 and TRBJ2-1; 14 bases line up with TRBD2. This CDR3 is 17 amino acids long. Germline V gene lookup returns CDR1 SEHNR and CDR2 FQNEAQ (reference sequence). V dropped 2 bases and J dropped 9; count of bases not matched to a gene: 9. CDR3 residues: CASSLTIGLAGGLEQFF. Here the CDR3 DNA reads TGTGCCAGCAGCTTAACGATAGGACTAGCGGGAGGACTTGAGCAGTTCTTC.

The chain uses TRBV5-1 and TRBJ2-1, with 9 positions matching TRBD1. Germline V lookup: CDR1 SGHRS, CDR2 YFSETQ. CDR3 size: 17 residues. V lost 4 bases and J lost 6; bases outside the gene matches: 14. The CDR3 sequence is CASSLYRDRDWFNEQFF. The CDR3 nucleotides read TGCGCCAGCAGCCTTTACCGGGACAGGGATTGGTTCAATGAGCAGTTCTTC.

The V gene is TRBV11-2, the J gene TRBJ2-2; TRBD1 might be the D (5 bases). The CDR3 length is 16 residues. The germline CDR1 and CDR2 sequences are SGHAT and FQNNGV. The V gene lost 1 base and the J gene lost 5 bases, with 14 bases spanning the gap. The CDR3 nucleotides read TGTGCCAGCAGCTTAGCCACGTGGGGCGGAACCGGGGAGCTGTTTTTT. This gives the protein CASSLATWGGTGELFF. The full variable domain, in which reference TRBV11-2 and TRBJ2-2 provide the parts outside the CDR3, is EAGVAQSPRYKIIEKRQSVAFWCNPISGHATLYWYQQILGQGPKLLIQFQNNGVVDDSQLPKDRFSAERLKGVDSTLKIQPAKLEDSAVYLCASSLATWGGTGELFFGEGSRLTVL.

This chain connects TRBV29-1 to TRBJ1-4; D is possibly TRBD1 (5 bases). V lost 1 base, J lost 8 bases, and 11 bases lay in between. CDR1 and CDR2 (germline): SQVTM, ANQGSEA. The CDR3 covers 13 residues. The CDR3 sequence: CSVEGRDGEKLFF. DNA for the CDR3: TGCAGCGTTGAAGGCAGGGATGGGGAAAAACTGTTTTTT.

The genes are TRBV28 and TRBJ1-3, with D perhaps matching TRBD1 (6 bases). The ends were cut back, 6 bases at V and 2 bases at J, with 14 bases in the middle. CDR3 length: 15 residues. The germline V gene has CDR1 MDHEN and CDR2 SYDVKM. In nucleotides, the CDR3 is TGTGCCAGCAGCCCCGGGACACCGACTGGAAACACCATATATTTT. Its translation: CASSPGTPTGNTIYF.

The CDR3 coding sequence is TGTGCCAGCAGTGAACAACGGGGTCAGCCCCAGCATTTT. Translating it yields CASSEQRGQPQHF. This rearrangement joins TRBV6-1 to TRBJ1-5; D uncertain. The length of the CDR3 is 13 residues. Germline V lookup: CDR1 MNHNS, CDR2 SASEGT. Trimming left V 2 bases short and J 6 bases short, with 8 bases between.

The rearrangement links TRBV29-1 to TRBJ2-3, with 7 positions matching TRBD2. In germline, CDR1 is SQVTM, CDR2 ANQGSEA. V shed 6 bases, J shed 1 base, and the junction held 4 bases outside the gene matches. This CDR3 contains 13 residues. The CDR3 protein is CSVGEGGTDTQYF. CDR3 in DNA: TGCAGCGTGGGGGAGGGCGGCACAGATACGCAGTATTTT.

This clone came up a few times. The rearrangement joins TRBV27 to TRBJ2-3; 7 bases map to TRBD1. CDR1 is MNHEY, CDR2 SMNVEV, per germline (reference sequence). V lost 5 bases and J lost 2; bases outside the gene matches: 10. The CDR3 has 16 residues. The CDR3: CASSRTGLALTDTQYF. CDR3 in DNA: TGTGCCAGCAGTCGGACAGGCCTGGCACTCACAGATACGCAGTATTTT.

The chain joins TRBV7-2 to TRBJ2-5; D is ambiguous. This CDR3 has 11 amino acids. Trimming pared 4 bases from V and 8 bases from J, leaving 8 bases between. Germline V gene data show CDR1 as SGHTA and CDR2 as FQGNSA. In DNA, the CDR3 is TGTGCCAGCAGCTCGACCTATACCCAGTACTTC. Protein sequence: CASSSTYTQYF.

The genes are TRBV5-1 and TRBJ2-5; 10 bases fit TRBD2. CDR3 length: 14 residues. Losses at the gene ends were 2 bases for V and 5 bases for J; bases not matched to a gene: 3. Germline-derived CDR1 and CDR2 are SGHRS and YFSETQ. This CDR3 is CASSFTSGAETQYF. Here the CDR3 DNA reads TGCGCCAGCAGCTTCACTAGCGGGGCGGAGACCCAGTACTTC.